These T cell receptor beta chains were read from a single sample in a study of blood T cell repertoires in COVID-19. Measured with immunoSEQ multiplex PCR; TCRdb has only the in-frame clones, and not every one. This table has 110,000 to 150,000 clones, over 70% appearing once. The sample comprised peripheral blood. These receptor sequences come from a woman aged 60-75 years with acute or convalescent COVID-19. CDR3s include the opening cysteine and the closing phenylalanine or tryptophan. A D gene is named only where the DNA matches it firmly. Size is omitted from some rows. Given values are once, few, many or a class for expanded clones.

>NA|NA|TRBJ2-1|TRBV27
TGTGCCAGCCGGCCAGGGGCCCTCCGCAATGAGCAGTTCTTC
CASRPGALRNEQFF
>TRBD2|NA|TRBJ2-7|TRBV28
TGTGCCAGCAGTTTAAGCCCGACTAGGGCTAGCGGGAGGGGATACGAGCAGTACTTC
CASSLSPTRASGRGYEQYF
>TRBD1|once|TRBJ2-2|TRBV6-6
TGTGCCAGCAGTTTTTTACAGGGGAGCACCGGGGAGCTGTTTTTT
CASSFLQGSTGELFF
>NA|NA|TRBJ2-1|TRBV30
TGTGCCTGGAATCTGGGGCACTATGAGCAGTTCTTC
CAWNLGHYEQFF
>TRBD1|few|TRBJ1-6|TRBV5-1
TGCGCCAGCAGCCCAGGGGGCCTGAGGGGCCGATATAATTCACCCCTCCACTTT
CASSPGGLRGRYNSPLHF
>NA|NA|TRBJ2-5|TRBV14
TGTGCCAGCAGCCACCAAAGAAGGAGAGTCTACCAAGAGACCCAGTACTTC
CASSHQRRRVYQETQYF
>TRBD2|NA|TRBJ2-7|TRBV4-1
TGCGCCAGCAGCATACTAGCGGGAGTCTACGAGCAGTACTTC
CASSILAGVYEQYF
>NA|NA|TRBJ1-2|TRBV15
TGTGCCACCAGCAGAGCCCTGAGGGATGACTATGGCTACACCTTC
CATSRALRDDYGYTF
>TRBD2|few|TRBJ2-5|TRBV10-2
TGCGCCAGCAAGACCCCGGCGGGAGGTCGGGAGACCCAGTACTTC
CASKTPAGGRETQYF
>NA|NA|TRBJ1-5|TRBV6-5
TGTGCCAGCGCAGGCCCTTCTAGCAATCAGCCCCAGCATTTT
CASAGPSSNQPQHF
>TRBD2|NA|TRBJ2-2|TRBV10-3
TGTGCCATCAGTGAGTCGAGACTAGCGGGAGTGGACACCGGGGAGCTGTTTTTT
CAISESRLAGVDTGELFF
>NA|NA|TRBJ1-5|TRBV5-4
TGTGCCAGCAGCTTGGGGGGCGGCTATCAGCCCCAGCATTTT
CASSLGGGYQPQHF
>TRBD2|NA|TRBJ2-1|TRBV3-1/TRBV3-2
TGTGCCAGCAGCCAGACCGGACTAGCGGGGTCTGGGGGGCAGTTCTTC
CASSQTGLAGSGGQFF
>NA|NA|TRBJ1-2|TRBV3-1/TRBV3-2
TGTGCCAGCAGCCAAGAGCCCGTGGGCAGCTATGGCTACACCTTC
CASSQEPVGSYGYTF
>TRBD2|NA|TRBJ2-1|TRBV30
TGTGCCTGGAGTCCCGGGACTAGCGGGATTGAGCAGTTCTTC
CAWSPGTSGIEQFF
>NA|NA|TRBJ2-1|TRBV21-1
TGTGCCAGCACCCCGGGGCTAGCGCCTAGCTCCTACAATGAGCAGTTCTTC
CASTPGLAPSSYNEQFF
>NA|NA|TRBJ1-2|TRBV30
TGTGCCTGGAGTCTACGGGGGGTGAGAGTCTATGGCTACACCTTC
CAWSLRGVRVYGYTF
>TRBD1|NA|TRBJ1-5|TRBV5-1
TGCGCCAGCAGCCCACTGACAGGGTCATGGCCCCAGCATTTT
CASSPLTGSWPQHF
>NA|NA|TRBJ2-7|TRBV28
TGTGCCAGCAGTTACAGGGTCGAGCAGTACTTC
CASSYRVEQYF
>NA|NA|TRBJ1-1|TRBV7-6
TGTGCCAGCAGAATGGGGCGGACAACAGCTTTCTTT
CASRMGRTTAFF
>NA|NA|TRBJ2-3|TRBV19
TGTGCCAGTAGTATAGATCGGAAGATCTTAGCGGTAAGGGCAGATACGCAGTATTTT
CASSIDRKILAVRADTQYF
>NA|NA|TRBJ1-6|TRBV5-6
TGTGCCAGCAGCTTACGAGGGAGGTCACATAATTCACCCCTCCACTTT
CASSLRGRSHNSPLHF
>TRBD1|once|TRBJ1-1|TRBV28
TGTGCCGGCGCCGGGACAGGGAATTCGGCTTTCTTT
CAGAGTGNSAFF
>NA|once|TRBJ1-6|TRBV12-3/TRBV12-4
TGTGCCAGCATGGGCCTTCTGACCCTCCACTTT
CASMGLLTLHF
>TRBD2|NA|TRBJ2-5|TRBV11-3
TGTGCCAGCAGCAACGGCCGGCTAGCGGGAGGACAAGAGATCCAGTACTTC
CASSNGRLAGGQEIQYF
>NA|NA|TRBJ2-1|TRBV5-1
TGCGCCAGCAGTATTTACGGCGGGGTAACCTACAATGAGCAGTTCTTC
CASSIYGGVTYNEQFF
>NA|NA|TRBJ2-2|TRBV14
TGTGCCAGCAGTCAACCCGGTCTAGGATACACCGGGGAGCTGTTTTTT
CASSQPGLGYTGELFF
>NA|NA|TRBJ1-3|TRBV6-5
TGTGCCAGTGAGGCCAGCTCTGGAAACACCATATATTTT
CASEASSGNTIYF
>NA|once|TRBJ2-3|TRBV30
TGTGCCTGGAGTGTTACAGGGGGGGCCACAGATACGCAGTATTTT
CAWSVTGGATDTQYF
>TRBD1|NA|TRBJ1-1|TRBV6-5
TGTGCCAGCGAACAGGGGGTGAACACTGAAGCTTTCTTT
CASEQGVNTEAFF
>TRBD2|NA|TRBJ2-5|TRBV28
TGTGCCAGCAGCCCTAGCGGGAGTTGGGAGACCCAGTACTTC
CASSPSGSWETQYF
>NA|once|TRBJ2-1|TRBV21-1
TGTGCCAGAGGCTCCCGGGACAGGGTATTTAATGAGCAGTTCTTC
CARGSRDRVFNEQFF
>TRBD2|NA|TRBJ2-1|TRBV27
TGTGCCAGCAGTTTAGGGCTAGCGGGAGTCAATGAGCAGTTCTTC
CASSLGLAGVNEQFF
>TRBD2|NA|TRBJ2-1|TRBV5-1
TGCGCCAGCAGATCGACGGGAGGGGACAATGAGCAGTTCTTC
CASRSTGGDNEQFF
>NA|NA|TRBJ2-6|TRBV30
TGTGCCTGGAGTAGGGGCGGCTCTGGGGCCAACGTCCTGACTTTC
CAWSRGGSGANVLTF
>NA|NA|TRBJ2-3|TRBV14
TGTGCCAGCAGCCAAGTTACAGGGTGGGAGGATACGCAGTATTTT
CASSQVTGWEDTQYF
>NA|few|TRBJ2-3|TRBV30
TGTGCCTGGAGTGCGGCCAGGGGTATCTTTCATACGCAGTATTTT
CAWSAARGIFHTQYF
>NA|NA|TRBJ1-2|TRBV7-2
TGTGCCAGCAGCTTCCCCGGGGGGATGCTTGCCTATGGCTACACCTTC
CASSFPGGMLAYGYTF
>TRBD2|NA|TRBJ2-1|TRBV6-6
TGTGCCAGCAGTTACTCCGGTCTAGCGGGGGACAATGAGCAGTTCTTC
CASSYSGLAGDNEQFF
>TRBD2|NA|TRBJ2-5|TRBV7-9
TGTGCCAGCAGCTTCGGGACTAAGCAAGAGACCCAGTACTTC
CASSFGTKQETQYF
>TRBD2|many|TRBJ2-7|TRBV9
TGTGCCAGCAGCGAAGGGACTAGCGGGAGCTACGAGCAGTACTTC
CASSEGTSGSYEQYF
>TRBD2|NA|TRBJ2-1|TRBV11-3
TGTGCCAGCAGTCCCGGGACTAGCGGACTCTACAATGAGCAGTTCTTC
CASSPGTSGLYNEQFF
>TRBD2|NA|TRBJ2-7|TRBV27
TGTGCCAGCAGTTTAACTAGCGGGCCCACCTACGAGCAGTACTTC
CASSLTSGPTYEQYF
>TRBD2|NA|TRBJ2-1|TRBV20-1
TGCAGTGCTAGTGCGGGAGGGCCCAATGAGCAGTTCTTC
CSASAGGPNEQFF
>TRBD1|NA|TRBJ2-3|TRBV5-6
TGTGCCAGCAGCGACACTTTCACGGGACAGGGCACAGATACGCAGTATTTT
CASSDTFTGQGTDTQYF
>TRBD1|NA|TRBJ1-5|TRBV19
TGTGCCAGTAGTAGAAACAGGGGGAATCAGCCCCAGCATTTT
CASSRNRGNQPQHF